This T cell receptor (beta chain) was sequenced in a study of control samples from healthy donors and cancer patients (dated by TCRdb to between 2020 and 2021). CDR1 and CDR2, per the germline V gene, are MNHEY and SVGEGT. The CDR3 runs 13 amino acids, cysteine and phenylalanine included. The DNA shown is the 39-base CDR3, in frame from base 1. The V end loses 4 bases and the J end loses 3 bases, and a stretch of 9 bases separates them. Libraries came from the immunoSEQ multiplex PCR assay. TCRdb took over this immuneACCESS table, retaining in-frame rearrangements with V and J assigned. Such tables are incomplete; in checked studies, under half of the missing clones stem from an unresolved V gene, and the remainder is unexplained. The table for this sample lists approximately 82,000 clones; roughly 86% of them were counted only once. In total, the top ten clones hold roughly 20% of the sample. This clone showed up just a few times. Its specific antigen is unknown. No much larger clone is present one base from it, and per-base qualities are unavailable.

Recombination joined TRBV6-2 or TRBV6-3 with TRBJ1-1, with TRBD1 as a weak D call on 6 bases. This TCR came from a man in his forties or fifties in good health. The sample comprised blood. CDR3 loop: CASSLGAYTEAFF. The DNA sequence is as follows: TGTGCCAGCAGTTTGGGGGCGTACACTGAAGCTTTCTTT.